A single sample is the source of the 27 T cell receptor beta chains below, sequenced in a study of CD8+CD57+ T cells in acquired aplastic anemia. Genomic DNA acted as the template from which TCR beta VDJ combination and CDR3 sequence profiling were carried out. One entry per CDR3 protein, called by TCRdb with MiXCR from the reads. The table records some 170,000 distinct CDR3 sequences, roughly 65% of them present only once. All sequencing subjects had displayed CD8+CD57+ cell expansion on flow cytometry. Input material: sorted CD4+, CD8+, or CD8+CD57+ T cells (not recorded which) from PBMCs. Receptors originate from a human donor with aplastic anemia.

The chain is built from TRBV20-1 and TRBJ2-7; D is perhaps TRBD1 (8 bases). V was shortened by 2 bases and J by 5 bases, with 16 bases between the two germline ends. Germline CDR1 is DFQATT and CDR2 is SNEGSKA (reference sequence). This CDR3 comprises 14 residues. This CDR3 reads CSARPLTGGDEQYF. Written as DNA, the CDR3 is TGCAGTGCTAGACCCCTAACAGGGGGGGACGAGCAGTACTTC.

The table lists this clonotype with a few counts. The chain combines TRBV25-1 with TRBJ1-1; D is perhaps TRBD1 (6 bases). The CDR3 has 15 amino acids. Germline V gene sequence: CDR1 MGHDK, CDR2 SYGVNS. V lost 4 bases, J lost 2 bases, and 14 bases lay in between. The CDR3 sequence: CASSGHRAGNTEAFF. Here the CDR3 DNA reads TGTGCCAGCAGTGGACACAGGGCGGGTAACACTGAAGCTTTCTTT.

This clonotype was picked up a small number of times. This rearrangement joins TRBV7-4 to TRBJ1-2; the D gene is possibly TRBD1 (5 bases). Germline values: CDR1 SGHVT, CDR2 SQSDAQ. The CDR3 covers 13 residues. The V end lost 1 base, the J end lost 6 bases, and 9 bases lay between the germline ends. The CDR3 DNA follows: TGTGCCAGCAGCTTAGGGGGCCTAGATGGCTACACCTTC. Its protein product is CASSLGGLDGYTF.

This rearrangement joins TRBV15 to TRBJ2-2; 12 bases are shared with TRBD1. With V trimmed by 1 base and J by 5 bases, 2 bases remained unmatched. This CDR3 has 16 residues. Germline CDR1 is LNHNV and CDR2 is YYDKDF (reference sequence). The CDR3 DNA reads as TGTGCCACCAGCAGAGTGGGACAGGGGGCAACCGGGGAGCTGTTTTTT. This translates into CATSRVGQGATGELFF.

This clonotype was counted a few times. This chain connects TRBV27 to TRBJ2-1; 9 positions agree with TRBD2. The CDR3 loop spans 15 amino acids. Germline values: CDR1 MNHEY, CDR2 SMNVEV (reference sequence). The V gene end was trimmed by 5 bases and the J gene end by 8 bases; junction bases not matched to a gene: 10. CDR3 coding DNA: TGTGCCAGCAGTCCGCTACTAGCGGGTTTGGATGAGCAGTTCTTC. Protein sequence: CASSPLLAGLDEQFF.

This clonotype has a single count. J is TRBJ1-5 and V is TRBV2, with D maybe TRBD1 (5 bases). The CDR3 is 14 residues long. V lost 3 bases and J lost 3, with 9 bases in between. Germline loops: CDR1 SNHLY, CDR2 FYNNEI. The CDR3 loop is CASSEGGNNQPQHF. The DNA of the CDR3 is TGTGCCAGCAGTGAGGGGGGTAACAATCAGCCCCAGCATTTT.

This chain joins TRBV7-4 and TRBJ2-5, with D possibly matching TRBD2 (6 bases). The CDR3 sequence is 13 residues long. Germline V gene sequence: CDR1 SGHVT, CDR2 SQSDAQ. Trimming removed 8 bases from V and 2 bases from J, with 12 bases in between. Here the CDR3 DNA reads TGTGCCAGCTGGGGGGACGGGCAAGAGACCCAGTACTTC. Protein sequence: CASWGDGQETQYF.

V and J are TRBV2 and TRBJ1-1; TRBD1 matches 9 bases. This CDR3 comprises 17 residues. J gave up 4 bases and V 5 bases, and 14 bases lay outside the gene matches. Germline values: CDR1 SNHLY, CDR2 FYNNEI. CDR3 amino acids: CASSFPGDRAGGTEAFF. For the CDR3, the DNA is TGTGCCAGCAGTTTCCCCGGGGACAGGGCGGGGGGCACTGAAGCTTTCTTT.

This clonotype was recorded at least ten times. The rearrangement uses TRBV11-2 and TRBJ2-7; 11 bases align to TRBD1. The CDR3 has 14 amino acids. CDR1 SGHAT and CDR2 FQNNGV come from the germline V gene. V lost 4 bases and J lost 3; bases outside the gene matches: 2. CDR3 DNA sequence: TGTGCCAGCAGCTGGGGACAGGGGGACTACGAGCAGTACTTC. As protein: CASSWGQGDYEQYF.

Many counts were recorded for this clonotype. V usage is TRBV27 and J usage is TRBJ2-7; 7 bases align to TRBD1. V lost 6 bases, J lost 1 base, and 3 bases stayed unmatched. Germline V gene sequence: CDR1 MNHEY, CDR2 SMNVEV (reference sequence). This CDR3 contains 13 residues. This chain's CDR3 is CASSQGDSYEQYF. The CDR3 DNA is TGTGCCAGCAGCCAGGGGGATTCCTACGAGCAGTACTTC.

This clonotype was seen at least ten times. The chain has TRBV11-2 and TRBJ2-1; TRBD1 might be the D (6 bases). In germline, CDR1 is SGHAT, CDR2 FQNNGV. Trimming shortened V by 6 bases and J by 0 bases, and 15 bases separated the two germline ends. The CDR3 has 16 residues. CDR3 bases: TGTGCCAGCAGGCAATCGACAGGAAACTCCTACAATGAGCAGTTCTTC. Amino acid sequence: CASRQSTGNSYNEQFF.

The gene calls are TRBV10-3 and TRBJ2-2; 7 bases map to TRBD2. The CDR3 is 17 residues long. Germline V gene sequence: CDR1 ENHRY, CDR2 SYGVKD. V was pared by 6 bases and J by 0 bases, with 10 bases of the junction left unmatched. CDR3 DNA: TGTGCCATCAGGAGAATGGAGCGGGGAGCGAACACCGGGGAGCTGTTTTTT. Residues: CAIRRMERGANTGELFF.

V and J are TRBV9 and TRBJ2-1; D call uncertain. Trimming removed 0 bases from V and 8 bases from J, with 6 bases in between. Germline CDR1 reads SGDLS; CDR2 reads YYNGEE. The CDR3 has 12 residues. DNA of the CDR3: TGTGCCAGCAGCGTAGACGGTGATGAGCAGTTCTTC. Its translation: CASSVDGDEQFF.

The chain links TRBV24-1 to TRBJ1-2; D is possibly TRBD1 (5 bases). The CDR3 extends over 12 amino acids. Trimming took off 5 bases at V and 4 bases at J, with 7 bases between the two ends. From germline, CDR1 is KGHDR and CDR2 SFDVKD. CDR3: CATSAGGYGYTF. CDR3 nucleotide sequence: TGTGCCACCAGTGCTGGGGGCTATGGCTACACCTTC.

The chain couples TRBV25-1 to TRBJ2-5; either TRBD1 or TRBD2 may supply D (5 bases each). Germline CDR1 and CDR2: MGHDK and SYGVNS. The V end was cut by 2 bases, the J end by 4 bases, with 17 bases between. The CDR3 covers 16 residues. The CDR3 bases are TGTGCCAGCAGTGAACACCGACATGTTGGGGGAGAGACCCAGTACTTC. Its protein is CASSEHRHVGGETQYF.

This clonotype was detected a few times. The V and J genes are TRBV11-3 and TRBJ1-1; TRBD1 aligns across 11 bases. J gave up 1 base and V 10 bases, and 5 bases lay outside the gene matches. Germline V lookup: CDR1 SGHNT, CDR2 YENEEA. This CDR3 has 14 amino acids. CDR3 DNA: TGTGCCACCGGACAGGGGGCGACGAACACTGAAGCTTTCTTT. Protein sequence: CATGQGATNTEAFF.

For the CDR3, the DNA is TGTGCCACCAGCACGGACGGGCCAGCTGAAAAACTGTTTTTT. This sequence encodes CATSTDGPAEKLFF. This rearrangement joins TRBV15 to TRBJ1-4; D gene unclear. V was trimmed by 4 bases and J by 7 bases, leaving 13 bases between them. CDR3 length equals 14 residues. CDR1 and CDR2 (germline): LNHNV, YYDKDF (reference sequence).

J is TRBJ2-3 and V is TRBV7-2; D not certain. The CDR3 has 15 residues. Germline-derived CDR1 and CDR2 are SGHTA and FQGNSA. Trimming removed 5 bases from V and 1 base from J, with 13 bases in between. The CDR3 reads CASSQGRGRTDTQYF. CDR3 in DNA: TGTGCCAGCAGCCAAGGCCGCGGACGCACAGATACGCAGTATTTT.

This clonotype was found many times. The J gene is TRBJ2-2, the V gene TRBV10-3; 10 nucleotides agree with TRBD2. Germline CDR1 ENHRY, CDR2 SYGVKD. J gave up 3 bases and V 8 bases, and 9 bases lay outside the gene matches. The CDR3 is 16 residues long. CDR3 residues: CAIFTSGGADTGELFF. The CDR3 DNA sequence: TGTGCCATCTTCACAAGCGGGGGGGCCGACACCGGGGAGCTGTTTTTT.

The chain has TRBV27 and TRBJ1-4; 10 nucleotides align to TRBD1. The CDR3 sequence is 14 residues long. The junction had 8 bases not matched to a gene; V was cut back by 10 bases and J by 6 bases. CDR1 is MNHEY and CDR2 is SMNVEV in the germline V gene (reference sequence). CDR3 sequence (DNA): TGTGCCACCCAACCCGGGACAGGGGATGAAAAACTGTTTTTT. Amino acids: CATQPGTGDEKLFF.

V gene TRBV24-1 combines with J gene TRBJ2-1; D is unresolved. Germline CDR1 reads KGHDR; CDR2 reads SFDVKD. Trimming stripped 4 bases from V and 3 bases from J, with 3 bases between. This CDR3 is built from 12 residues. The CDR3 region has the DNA TGTGCCACCAGTGACCTCTACAATGAGCAGTTCTTC. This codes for CATSDLYNEQFF.

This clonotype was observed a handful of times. The CDR3 DNA follows: TGTGCCAGCAGCTTAACGTCTCGGGGCACTGAAGCTTTCTTT. This encodes CASSLTSRGTEAFF. The gene calls are TRBV7-3 and TRBJ1-1, with D unresolved. Germline V gives CDR1 SGHTA, CDR2 FQGTGA. Trimming stripped 0 bases from V and 4 bases from J, with 9 bases between. The CDR3 length is 14 residues.

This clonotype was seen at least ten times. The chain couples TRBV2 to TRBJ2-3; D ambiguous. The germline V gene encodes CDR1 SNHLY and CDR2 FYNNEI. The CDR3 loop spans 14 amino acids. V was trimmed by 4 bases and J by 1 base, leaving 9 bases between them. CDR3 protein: CASSGSGGTDTQYF. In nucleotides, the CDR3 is TGTGCCAGCAGTGGTAGTGGGGGCACAGATACGCAGTATTTT.

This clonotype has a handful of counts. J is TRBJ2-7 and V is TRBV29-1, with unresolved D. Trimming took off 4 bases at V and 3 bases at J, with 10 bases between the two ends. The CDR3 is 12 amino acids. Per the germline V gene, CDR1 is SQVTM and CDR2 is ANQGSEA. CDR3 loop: CSVGETLYEQYF. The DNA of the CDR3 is TGCAGCGTTGGCGAGACCCTCTACGAGCAGTACTTC.

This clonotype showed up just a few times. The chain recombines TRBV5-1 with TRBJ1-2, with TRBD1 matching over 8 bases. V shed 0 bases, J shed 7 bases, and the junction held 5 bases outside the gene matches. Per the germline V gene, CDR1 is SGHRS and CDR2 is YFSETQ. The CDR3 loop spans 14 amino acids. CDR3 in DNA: TGCGCCAGCAGCTTGGTGACAGGGGAGGGTGGCTACACCTTC. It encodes CASSLVTGEGGYTF.

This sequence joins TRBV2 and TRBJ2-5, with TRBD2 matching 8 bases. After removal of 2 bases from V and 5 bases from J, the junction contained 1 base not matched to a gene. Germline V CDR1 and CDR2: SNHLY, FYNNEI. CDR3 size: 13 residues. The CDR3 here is CASSERGGETQYF. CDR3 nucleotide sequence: TGTGCCAGCAGTGAACGGGGGGGCGAGACCCAGTACTTC.

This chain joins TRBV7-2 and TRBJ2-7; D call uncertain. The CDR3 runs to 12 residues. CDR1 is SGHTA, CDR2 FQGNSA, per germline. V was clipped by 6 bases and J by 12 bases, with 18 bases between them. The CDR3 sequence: CASSGATAAWYF. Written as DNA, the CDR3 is TGTGCCAGCAGTGGAGCGACGGCGGCTTGGTACTTC.